This TCR beta chain emerged from a study of shared clonotypes between healthy human individuals. Only in-frame clones appear in the TCRdb table, and some are missing; sequencing was by immunoSEQ multiplex PCR. The sample carries 2 million to 3 million clones, roughly 93% recorded once. Study-wide findings and caveats: Naive CD4 clonotype sharing across several donors was 4% to 5%. Though the depth was large, rarefaction showed that sorted-subset sequencing was incomplete.

A note on this clone: What it binds is not known.

This CDR3 has 17 amino acids. Germline V lookup: CDR1 MDHEN, CDR2 SYDVKM. With 6 bases removed from V and 0 bases from J, the gap between germline ends came to 18 bases. The receptor was isolated from a man younger than 30 in good health. Some clones in this sample may be carry-over from other donors' samples. The sequenced sample was naive CD4+ T cells from PBMCs. Subset given: CD45RA+ positively selected. This chain links TRBV28 with TRBJ1-3; D ambiguous. CDR3 coding DNA: TGTGCCAGCAGACCTCTAGGAGGCCATCTCTCTGGAAACACCATATATTTT. The encoded protein is CASRPLGGHLSGNTIYF.